The 9 T cell receptor beta chains presented below share a single source sample, sequenced in a study of cytomegalovirus exposure and HLA in healthy donors. PCR involved 60 Vbeta and 13 Jbeta primers. The method was immunoSEQ multiplex PCR; TCRdb's version includes in-frame clones alone and lacks a portion of them. This table holds about 160,000 clones, roughly 77% found once. Sequencing input: PBMCs. These receptors were taken from a middle-aged man in good health and CMV-seropositive.

This clone was seen only once. The chain employs TRBV2 and TRBJ2-2, with 9 bases aligning to TRBD1. The junction had 6 bases not matched to a gene; V was cut back by 2 bases and J by 5 bases. This CDR3 spans 16 amino acids. The germline V gene encodes CDR1 SNHLY and CDR2 FYNNEI. CDR3 loop: CASSEQGQGGTGELFF. The CDR3 DNA follows: TGTGCCAGCAGTGAACAGGGACAGGGTGGTACCGGGGAGCTGTTTTTT.

This clone was found once. The chain recombines TRBV7-9 with TRBJ1-1, with TRBD1 identical over 9 bases. The ends lost 1 base at V and 4 bases at J; junction bases unmatched: 4. CDR1 is SEHNR, CDR2 FQNEAQ, per germline (reference sequence). The CDR3 has 15 amino acids. This chain's CDR3 is CASSLGDREATEAFF. The CDR3 coding sequence is TGTGCCAGCAGCTTAGGGGACAGGGAAGCCACTGAAGCTTTCTTT.

This chain links TRBV9 with TRBJ2-5; D uncertain. V lost 0 bases, J lost 3 bases, and 9 bases lay in between. CDR1 and CDR2 from the germline V gene are SGDLS and YYNGEE. The CDR3 totals 14 residues. The CDR3 sequence: CASSVAVREETQYF. The CDR3 DNA is TGTGCCAGCAGCGTAGCTGTTAGAGAAGAGACCCAGTACTTC.

The chain is built from TRBV7-2 and TRBJ2-7; the D is unclear. The CDR3 runs 14 residues. V was trimmed by 8 bases and J by 2 bases, leaving 16 bases between them. Germline assignment: CDR1 SGHTA and CDR2 FQGNSA. The CDR3 DNA follows: TGTGCCAGCGGCGACCCCAGCAGCGCCTACGAGCAGTACTTC. It is translated as CASGDPSSAYEQYF.

The rearrangement joins TRBV2 to TRBJ2-1; possibly TRBD2 for D (5 bases). The CDR3 runs to 12 residues. The germline V gene encodes CDR1 SNHLY and CDR2 FYNNEI. The CDR3 nucleotides are TGTGCTACGGTAGGAGGCCCCAATGAGCAGTTCTTC. Amino acids: CATVGGPNEQFF.

This clone has only one observation. The CDR3 reads CASSDKQVYSYNEQFF. As DNA, the CDR3 is TGTGCCAGCAGCGACAAACAGGTCTACTCCTACAATGAGCAGTTCTTC. The chain recombines TRBV9 with TRBJ2-1; TRBD1 might be the D (5 bases). The CDR3 length is 16 residues. V was clipped by 3 bases and J by 0 bases, with 13 bases between them. Germline V gene lookup returns CDR1 SGDLS and CDR2 YYNGEE.

This chain links TRBV19 with TRBJ2-3; unclear D gene. Per germline, CDR1 LNHDA and CDR2 SQIVND (reference sequence). With 6 bases removed from V and 7 bases from J, the gap between germline ends came to 14 bases. This CDR3 contains 13 residues. CDR3 bases: TGTGCCAGTAGCCCGGCCAGCGTGAATACGCAGTATTTT. Encoded protein: CASSPASVNTQYF.

This rearrangement joins TRBV19 to TRBJ1-5; D perhaps matches TRBD1 (5 bases). Germline lookup yields CDR1 LNHDA and CDR2 SQIVND (reference sequence). Trimming left V 3 bases short and J 0 bases short, with 9 bases between. This CDR3 contains 15 residues. The CDR3, as DNA: TGTGCCAGTAGTATTGACAGTTATAGCAATCAGCCCCAGCATTTT. It codes for CASSIDSYSNQPQHF.

This clone was counted between two and nine times. The chain carries TRBV5-6 and TRBJ1-6, with D perhaps matching TRBD1 (6 bases). The germline V gene encodes CDR1 SGHDT and CDR2 YYEEEE. This CDR3 contains 16 residues. V lost 4 bases, J lost 0 bases, and 11 bases lay in between. The CDR3: CASSPWDISYNSPLHF. The CDR3 nucleotides read TGTGCCAGCAGCCCTTGGGACATCTCCTATAATTCACCCCTCCACTTT.